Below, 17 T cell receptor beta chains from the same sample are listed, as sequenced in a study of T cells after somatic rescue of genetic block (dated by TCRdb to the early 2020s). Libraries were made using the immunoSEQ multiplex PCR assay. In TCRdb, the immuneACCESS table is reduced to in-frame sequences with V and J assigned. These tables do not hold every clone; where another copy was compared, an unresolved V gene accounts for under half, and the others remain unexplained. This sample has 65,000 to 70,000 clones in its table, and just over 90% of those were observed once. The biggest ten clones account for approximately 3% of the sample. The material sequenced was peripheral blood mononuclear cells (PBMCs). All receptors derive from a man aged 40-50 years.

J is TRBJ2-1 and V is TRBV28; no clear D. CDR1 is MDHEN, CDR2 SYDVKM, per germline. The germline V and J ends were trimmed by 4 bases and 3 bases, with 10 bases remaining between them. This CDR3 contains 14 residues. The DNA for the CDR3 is TGTGCCAGCAGTTCAGGATTGTACTACAATGAGCAGTTCTTC. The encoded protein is CASSSGLYYNEQFF.

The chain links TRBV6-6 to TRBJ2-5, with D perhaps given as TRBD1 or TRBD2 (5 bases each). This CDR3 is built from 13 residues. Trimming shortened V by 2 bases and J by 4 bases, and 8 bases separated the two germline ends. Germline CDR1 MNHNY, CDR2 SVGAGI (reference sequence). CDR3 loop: CASSYRDAETQYF. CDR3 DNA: TGTGCCAGCAGTTACCGGGACGCAGAGACCCAGTACTTC.

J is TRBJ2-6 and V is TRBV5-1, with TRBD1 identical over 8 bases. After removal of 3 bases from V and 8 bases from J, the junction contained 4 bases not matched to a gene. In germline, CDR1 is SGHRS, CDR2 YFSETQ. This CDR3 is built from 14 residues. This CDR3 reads CASSSDRGSNVLTF. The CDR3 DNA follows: TGCGCCAGCAGCTCCGACAGGGGTTCCAACGTCCTGACTTTC.

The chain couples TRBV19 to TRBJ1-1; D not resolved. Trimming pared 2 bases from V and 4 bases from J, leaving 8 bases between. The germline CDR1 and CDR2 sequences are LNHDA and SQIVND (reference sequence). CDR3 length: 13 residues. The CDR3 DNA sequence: TGTGCCAGTAGTATAAATCGGGGCACTGAAGCTTTCTTT. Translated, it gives CASSINRGTEAFF.

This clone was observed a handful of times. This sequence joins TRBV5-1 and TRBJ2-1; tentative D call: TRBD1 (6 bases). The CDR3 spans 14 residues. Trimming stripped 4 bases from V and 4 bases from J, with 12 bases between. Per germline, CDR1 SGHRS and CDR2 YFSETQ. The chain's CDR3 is CASSLGQQYNEQFF. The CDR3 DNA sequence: TGCGCCAGCAGCCTTGGACAGCAATACAATGAGCAGTTCTTC.

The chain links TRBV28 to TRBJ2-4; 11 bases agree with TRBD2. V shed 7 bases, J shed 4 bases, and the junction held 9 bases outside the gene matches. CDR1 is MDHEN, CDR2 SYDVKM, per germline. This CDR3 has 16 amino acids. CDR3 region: CASTGVAGGGKNIQYF. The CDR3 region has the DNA TGTGCCAGCACAGGGGTAGCGGGAGGGGGGAAAAACATTCAGTACTTC.

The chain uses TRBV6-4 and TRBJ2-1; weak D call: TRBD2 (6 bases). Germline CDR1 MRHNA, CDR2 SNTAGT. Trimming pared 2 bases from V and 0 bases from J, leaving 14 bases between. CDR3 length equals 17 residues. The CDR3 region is CASSDVGGASSYNEQFF. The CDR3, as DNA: TGTGCCAGCAGTGACGTGGGCGGGGCCAGCTCCTACAATGAGCAGTTCTTC.

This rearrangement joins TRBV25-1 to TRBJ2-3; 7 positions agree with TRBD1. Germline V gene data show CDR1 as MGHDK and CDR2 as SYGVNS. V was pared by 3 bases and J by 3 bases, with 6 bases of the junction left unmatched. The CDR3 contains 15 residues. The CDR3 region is CASSDRGQPTDTQYF. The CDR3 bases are TGTGCCAGCAGTGACCGGGGACAGCCAACAGATACGCAGTATTTT.

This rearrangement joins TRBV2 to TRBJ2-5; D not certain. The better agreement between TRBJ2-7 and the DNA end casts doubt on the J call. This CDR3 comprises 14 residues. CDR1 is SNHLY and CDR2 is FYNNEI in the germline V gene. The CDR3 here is CASIPPWQAYEQYF. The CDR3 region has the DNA TGTGCCAGCATACCTCCCTGGCAGGCCTACGAGCAGTACTTC.

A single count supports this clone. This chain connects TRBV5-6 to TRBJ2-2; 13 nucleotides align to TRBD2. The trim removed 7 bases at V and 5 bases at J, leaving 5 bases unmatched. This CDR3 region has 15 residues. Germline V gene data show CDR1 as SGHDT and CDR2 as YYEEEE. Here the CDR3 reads CASVPGLAGTGELFF. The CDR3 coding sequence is TGTGCCAGCGTTCCGGGACTAGCGGGAACCGGGGAGCTGTTTTTT.

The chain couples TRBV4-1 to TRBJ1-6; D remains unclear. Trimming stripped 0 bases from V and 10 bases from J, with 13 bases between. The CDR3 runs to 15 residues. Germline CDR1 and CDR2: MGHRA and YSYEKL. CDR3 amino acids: CASSQDLRGSSPLHF. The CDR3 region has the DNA TGCGCCAGCAGCCAAGATCTTCGGGGTAGCTCACCCCTCCACTTT.

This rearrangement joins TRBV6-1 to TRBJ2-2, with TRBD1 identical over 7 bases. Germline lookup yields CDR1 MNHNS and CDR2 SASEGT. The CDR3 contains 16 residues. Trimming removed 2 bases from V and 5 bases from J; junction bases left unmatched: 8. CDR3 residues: CASSEQGTVSTGELFF. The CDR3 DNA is TGTGCCAGCAGTGAACAGGGGACAGTGAGTACCGGGGAGCTGTTTTTT.

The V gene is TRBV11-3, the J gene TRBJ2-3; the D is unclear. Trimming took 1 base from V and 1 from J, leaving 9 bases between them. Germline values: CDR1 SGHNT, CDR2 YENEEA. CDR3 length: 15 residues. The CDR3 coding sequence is TGTGCCAGCAGCTTAGGTCTGGGCGGCACAGATACGCAGTATTTT. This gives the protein CASSLGLGGTDTQYF.

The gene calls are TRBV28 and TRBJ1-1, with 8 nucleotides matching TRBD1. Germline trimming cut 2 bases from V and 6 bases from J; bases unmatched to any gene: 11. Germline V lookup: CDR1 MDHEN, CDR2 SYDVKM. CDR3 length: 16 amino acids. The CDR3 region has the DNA TGTGCCAGCAGTTTAGTTCAGGGGGCAGTATCCCCTGAAGCTTTCTTT. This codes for CASSLVQGAVSPEAFF. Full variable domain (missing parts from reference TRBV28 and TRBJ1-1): DVKVTQSSRYLVKRTGEKVFLECVQDMDHENMFWYRQDPGLGLRLIYFSYDVKMKEKGDIPEGYSVSREKKERFSLILESASTNQTSMYLCASSLVQGAVSPEAFFGQGTRLTVV.

The CDR3 is CASKQEETYEQYF. CDR3 DNA: TGTGCCAGCAAGCAAGAAGAGACCTACGAGCAGTACTTC. J is TRBJ2-7 and V is TRBV7-9; D unclear. The germline V and J ends were trimmed by 7 bases and 2 bases, with 12 bases remaining between them. The length of the CDR3 is 13 residues. Germline V gives CDR1 SEHNR, CDR2 FQNEAQ (reference sequence).

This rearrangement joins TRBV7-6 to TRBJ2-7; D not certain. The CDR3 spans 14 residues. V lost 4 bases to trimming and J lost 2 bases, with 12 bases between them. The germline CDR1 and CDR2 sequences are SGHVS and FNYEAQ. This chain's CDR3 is CASSSKTQPYEQYF. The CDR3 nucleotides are TGTGCCAGCAGCTCCAAGACCCAACCCTACGAGCAGTACTTC. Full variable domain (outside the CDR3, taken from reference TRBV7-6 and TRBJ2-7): GAGVSQSPRYKVTKRGQDVALRCDPISGHVSLYWYRQALGQGPEFLTYFNYEAQQDKSGLPNDRFSAERPEGSISTLTIQRTEQRDSAMYRCASSSKTQPYEQYFGPGTRLTVT.

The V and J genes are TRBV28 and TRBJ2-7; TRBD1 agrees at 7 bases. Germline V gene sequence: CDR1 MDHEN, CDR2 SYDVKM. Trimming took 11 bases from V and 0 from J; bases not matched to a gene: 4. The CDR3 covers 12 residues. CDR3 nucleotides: TGTGCCGCACAGGGGAACTCCTACGAGCAGTACTTC. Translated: CAAQGNSYEQYF.